The 30 T cell receptor beta chains reported below all come from one sample, sequenced in a study of blood T cell repertoires in COVID-19. Clones were sequenced by immunoSEQ multiplex PCR, and TCRdb holds only the in-frame ones, with some missing. The sample yields about 370,000 clones, approximately 90% seen once. The sequenced material came from PBMCs or T cells enriched from blood (not recorded which). All receptors come from a woman aged 40 to 55 who had been exposed to COVID-19.

J is TRBJ1-1 and V is TRBV7-6; TRBD1 might be the D (5 bases). Trimming took 6 bases from V and 1 from J, leaving 15 bases between them. CDR1 is SGHVS and CDR2 is FNYEAQ in the germline V gene. The CDR3 sequence is 15 residues long. The CDR3 is CASSLGGTGNTEAFF. The CDR3 DNA follows: TGTGCCAGCAGTCTCGGGGGAACTGGGAACACTGAAGCTTTCTTT.

V usage is TRBV30 and J usage is TRBJ1-2; no firm D call. The CDR3 runs to 15 residues. Looked up from germline, CDR1 is GTSNPN and CDR2 is SVGIG (reference sequence). With 0 bases removed from V and 4 bases from J, the gap between germline ends came to 15 bases. CDR3 bases: TGTGCCTGGAGTGTAAGTGGAACCCCGGGCTATGGCTACACCTTC. The encoded protein is CAWSVSGTPGYGYTF.

The chain links TRBV30 to TRBJ2-1; 9 nucleotides line up with TRBD2. From germline, CDR1 is GTSNPN and CDR2 SVGIG (reference sequence). There are 13 residues in the CDR3. V lost 4 bases, J lost 5 bases, and 3 bases stayed unmatched. The CDR3 is CAWTSGIDNEQFF. CDR3 bases: TGTGCCTGGACTAGCGGGATTGACAATGAGCAGTTCTTC.

The rearrangement joins TRBV6-6 to TRBJ2-6; 10 bases match TRBD1. CDR1 is MNHNY, CDR2 SVGAGI, per germline (reference sequence). The CDR3 runs 17 residues. V gave up 6 bases and J gave up 1 base; unmatched junction bases: 6. CDR3 sequence (DNA): TGTGCCAGCAGCCGACAGGGGGCGGTTTCTGGGGCCAACGTCCTGACTTTC. Translated: CASSRQGAVSGANVLTF.

With regard to this clone: The junction does not match germline at one end; this may be a read error. The chain couples TRBV2 to TRBJ2-1; 10 positions match TRBD2. CDR1 is SNHLY, CDR2 FYNNEI, per germline. The CDR3 loop spans 14 amino acids. Written as DNA, the CDR3 is TGTGCCAGCAGTAAAGCGGGAGGGAACACTGAGCAGTTCTTC. It specifies CASSKAGGNTEQFF. Together with reference TRBV2 and TRBJ2-1, the CDR3 gives the full variable domain: EPEVTQTPSHQVTQMGQEVILRCVPISNHLYFYWYRQILGQKVEFLVSFYNNEISEKSEIFDDQFSVERPDGSNFTLKIRSTKLEDSAMYFCASSKAGGNTEQFFGPGTRLTVL.

The chain carries TRBV28 and TRBJ2-7; TRBD2 agrees at 9 bases. CDR1 is MDHEN and CDR2 is SYDVKM in the germline V gene. V lost 5 bases, J lost 5 bases, and 13 bases stayed unmatched. This CDR3 has 16 amino acids. Here the CDR3 DNA reads TGTGCCAGCAGTGTCCCTAGCGGGATGAAGTTTAACGAGCAGTACTTC. Protein sequence: CASSVPSGMKFNEQYF.

The CDR3 DNA is TGTGCCAGTAGATCGGAGGGAGAGAAGCAGTTCTTC. The encoded protein is CASRSEGEKQFF. The rearrangement joins TRBV19 to TRBJ2-1; possibly TRBD2 for D (6 bases). This CDR3 comprises 12 residues. CDR1 LNHDA and CDR2 SQIVND come from the germline V gene (reference sequence). V lost 6 bases to trimming and J lost 11 bases, with 14 bases between them.

V is TRBV30 and J is TRBJ1-5; possibly TRBD1 for D (5 bases). This CDR3 comprises 13 residues. The germline gives CDR1 GTSNPN, CDR2 SVGIG (reference sequence). Trimming removed 1 base from V and 7 bases from J, with 11 bases in between. The CDR3 DNA reads TGTGCCTGGAGTGGGGGGGGAGACCAGCCCCAGCATTTT. Its protein is CAWSGGGDQPQHF. The entire variable domain, with the rest obtained from reference TRBV30 and TRBJ1-5, is as follows: SQTIHQWPATLVQPVGSPLSLECTVEGTSNPNLYWYRQAAGRGLQLLFYSVGIGQISSEVPQNLSASRPQDRQFILSSKKLLLSDSGFYLCAWSGGGDQPQHFGDGTRLSIL.

The rearrangement joins TRBV25-1 to TRBJ1-3; D unresolved. From germline, CDR1 is MGHDK and CDR2 SYGVNS. V was clipped by 2 bases and J by 2 bases, with 7 bases between them. The CDR3 totals 14 residues. The CDR3 protein is CASSEERTGNTIYF. The CDR3 bases are TGTGCCAGCAGTGAAGAGAGAACTGGAAACACCATATATTTT.

This chain connects TRBV5-4 to TRBJ2-1; 7 bases line up with TRBD2. The trim removed 0 bases at V and 5 bases at J, leaving 8 bases unmatched. From germline, CDR1 is SGHNT and CDR2 YYREEE (reference sequence). CDR3 length: 16 amino acids. The CDR3 nucleotides are TGTGCCAGCAGCTTGGTGGGGCGGGGGAAGGACAATGAGCAGTTCTTC. As protein: CASSLVGRGKDNEQFF.

This clone was found a few times. The V gene is TRBV9, the J gene TRBJ1-2, with 8 nucleotides matching TRBD1. Germline CDR1 SGDLS, CDR2 YYNGEE. The V segment lost 7 bases and the J segment 4 bases; nucleotides outside the gene matches: 3. CDR3 length equals 12 residues. In DNA, the CDR3 is TGTGCCAGCGTCGACAGGGGCTATGGCTACACCTTC. Its translation: CASVDRGYGYTF.

The V and J genes are TRBV4-1 and TRBJ2-7; 7 bases match TRBD1. The germline CDR1 and CDR2 sequences are MGHRA and YSYEKL. The CDR3 sequence is 17 residues long. The J segment lost 1 base and the V segment lost 3 bases, leaving 12 bases of the junction unmatched. In nucleotides, the CDR3 is TGCGCCAGCAGCCAGCCTGACAGGGTTAAAAGGTCCTACGAGCAGTACTTC. This encodes CASSQPDRVKRSYEQYF.

This clone was recorded only once. This chain links TRBV24-1 with TRBJ2-3; D unresolved. V gave up 0 bases and J gave up 10 bases, with 4 bases separating them. The CDR3 consists of 11 residues. Per germline, CDR1 KGHDR and CDR2 SFDVKD. The CDR3 coding sequence is TGTGCCACCAGTGATTTGCAGGCGCAGTATTTT. It translates to CATSDLQAQYF.

The J gene is TRBJ1-1, the V gene TRBV13; no firm D call. V was cut by 5 bases and J by 6 bases, with 7 bases left in between. Germline CDR1 PRHDT, CDR2 FYEKMQ (reference sequence). This CDR3 is built from 11 residues. The DNA for the CDR3 is TGTGCCAGCAGCGTCGGTCCTGAAGCTTTCTTT. It codes for CASSVGPEAFF.

This clone was observed a few times. This chain links TRBV5-1 with TRBJ2-7, with 9 bases matching TRBD1. The CDR3 totals 15 residues. Germline V gives CDR1 SGHRS, CDR2 YFSETQ. V was clipped by 5 bases and J by 4 bases; unmatched bases: 10. CDR3 protein: CASSDIGTGRYEQYF. The CDR3 nucleotides read TGCGCCAGCAGTGATATCGGGACAGGGCGGTACGAGCAGTACTTC.

The chain uses TRBV24-1 and TRBJ2-6; D unclear. The CDR3 sequence is 14 residues long. V lost 4 bases to trimming and J lost 5 bases, with 8 bases between them. In germline, CDR1 is KGHDR, CDR2 SFDVKD. CDR3 nucleotide sequence: TGTGCCACCAGTGACCCTCGGTGGGCCAACGTCCTGACTTTC. Residues: CATSDPRWANVLTF.

This chain joins TRBV2 and TRBJ1-2; 7 bases are shared with TRBD1. The J segment lost 8 bases and the V segment lost 5 bases, leaving 20 bases of the junction unmatched. The CDR3 consists of 17 residues. In germline, CDR1 is SNHLY, CDR2 FYNNEI. The CDR3 region has the DNA TGTGCCAGCAGTCTCAGACAGGGCCCCCACCAGGGAGGCGGCTACACCTTC. The encoded protein is CASSLRQGPHQGGGYTF.

The CDR3 DNA sequence: TGTGCCAGCAGCTCAGGGCGGAACACTGAAGCTTTCTTT. Its protein product is CASSSGRNTEAFF. The chain links TRBV7-6 to TRBJ1-1; maybe TRBD1 (5 bases). V shed 4 bases and J shed 1 base, with 7 bases lying between them. Germline V CDR1 and CDR2: SGHVS, FNYEAQ. This CDR3 is built from 13 residues.

The V gene is TRBV2, the J gene TRBJ2-3, with D maybe TRBD1 (6 bases). The CDR3 has 15 amino acids. CDR1 SNHLY and CDR2 FYNNEI come from the germline V gene. With 6 bases removed from V and 0 bases from J, the gap between germline ends came to 13 bases. The CDR3, as DNA: TGTGCCAGCAGCCCATTCGACAGGAGCACAGATACGCAGTATTTT. This translates into CASSPFDRSTDTQYF.

The V gene is TRBV27, the J gene TRBJ1-5; 8 bases are a match to TRBD1. Germline V CDR1 and CDR2: MNHEY, SMNVEV (reference sequence). The CDR3 is 13 residues long. V dropped 6 bases and J dropped 5; count of bases not matched to a gene: 3. CDR3 protein: CASRRDRHQPQHF. The CDR3 bases are TGTGCCAGCAGAAGGGACAGGCATCAGCCCCAGCATTTT.

This clone was detected only once. This chain uses TRBV15 with TRBJ2-3, with 10 bases that match TRBD1. The CDR3 extends over 16 amino acids. Germline CDR1 LNHNV, CDR2 YYDKDF (reference sequence). J gave up 7 bases and V 5 bases, and 12 bases lay outside the gene matches. The CDR3 DNA sequence: TGTGCCACCAGCCCCACCGGGACAGGGGCCTTAAATACGCAGTATTTT. It is translated as CATSPTGTGALNTQYF. The full variable domain, rest sourced from reference TRBV15 and TRBJ2-3, is DAMVIQNPRYQVTQFGKPVTLSCSQTLNHNVMYWYQQKSSQAPKLLFHYYDKDFNNEADTPDNFQSRRPNTSFCFLDIRSPGLGDTAMYLCATSPTGTGALNTQYFGPGTRLTVL.

The V and J genes are TRBV27 and TRBJ1-3, with 10 nucleotides matching TRBD1. The CDR3 is 18 amino acids. V lost 2 bases to trimming and J lost 1 base; unmatched junction nucleotides: 8. Germline V gene data show CDR1 as MNHEY and CDR2 as SMNVEV (reference sequence). The CDR3 loop reads CASSLTPTGGASGNTIYF. DNA for the CDR3: TGTGCCAGCAGTTTAACCCCGACAGGGGGCGCATCTGGAAACACCATATATTTT.

The V gene is TRBV5-1, the J gene TRBJ2-1; the match to TRBD2 covers 10 bases. V lost 0 bases to trimming and J lost 5 bases; unmatched junction nucleotides: 2. CDR3 length equals 15 residues. Looked up from germline, CDR1 is SGHRS and CDR2 is YFSETQ. The CDR3 is CASSLVLAGNNEQFF. The CDR3 coding sequence is TGCGCCAGCAGCTTGGTACTAGCGGGAAACAATGAGCAGTTCTTC.

This chain joins TRBV2 and TRBJ2-1; D possibly corresponds to TRBD2 (6 bases). CDR3 length: 15 residues. V gave up 4 bases and J gave up 0 bases, with 10 bases separating them. Germline V gene data show CDR1 as SNHLY and CDR2 as FYNNEI. The CDR3 DNA follows: TGTGCCAGCAGTGTGGGAGGAAGCTCCTACAATGAGCAGTTCTTC. The encoded protein is CASSVGGSSYNEQFF.

J is TRBJ1-2 and V is TRBV2, with D uncertain. The CDR3 length is 13 residues. Between the trimmed V and J ends, which lost 9 bases and 3 bases, there was a span of 14 bases. From germline, CDR1 is SNHLY and CDR2 FYNNEI. As DNA, the CDR3 is TGTGCCAGTCAGAATTGGGAGGACTATGGCTACACCTTC. Protein product: CASQNWEDYGYTF.

The V and J genes are TRBV7-2 and TRBJ2-7; TRBD1 might be the D (6 bases). Germline CDR1 and CDR2: SGHTA and FQGNSA. V was shortened by 3 bases and J by 4 bases, with 13 bases between the two germline ends. The CDR3 covers 14 residues. This chain's CDR3 is CASSFGQSTYEQYF. The CDR3 bases are TGTGCCAGCAGCTTCGGACAGAGCACTTACGAGCAGTACTTC.

V usage is TRBV6-4 and J usage is TRBJ1-1; 7 nucleotides match TRBD1. Looked up from germline, CDR1 is MRHNA and CDR2 is SNTAGT. The V and J ends lost 4 bases and 1 base, in that order; junction bases with no gene match: 3. The CDR3 has 14 amino acids. The CDR3, as DNA: TGTGCCAGCAGTGCCGGGACAGCGAACACTGAAGCTTTCTTT. The encoded protein is CASSAGTANTEAFF.

V and J are TRBV29-1 and TRBJ1-1; TRBD1 matches 8 bases. Per germline, CDR1 SQVTM and CDR2 ANQGSEA. This CDR3 contains 14 residues. Unmatched junction bases numbered 7, after V lost 6 bases and J lost 1 base. The CDR3 region is CSVDRDGQNTEAFF. CDR3 sequence (DNA): TGCAGCGTGGACAGGGACGGCCAGAACACTGAAGCTTTCTTT.

The chain links TRBV5-5 to TRBJ1-2; perhaps TRBD1 as D (6 bases). The germline V and J ends were trimmed by 1 base and 1 base, with 11 bases remaining between them. The germline V gene encodes CDR1 SGHKS and CDR2 YYEKEE (reference sequence). CDR3 size: 15 residues. DNA for the CDR3: TGTGCCAGCAGCTTGCGACAGGTGAATAACTATGGCTACACCTTC. The encoded protein is CASSLRQVNNYGYTF.

V and J are TRBV5-4 and TRBJ2-1, with TRBD1 as a possible D gene (6 bases). There are 15 residues in the CDR3. CDR1 SGHNT and CDR2 YYREEE come from the germline V gene (reference sequence). Trimming pared 3 bases from V and 0 bases from J, leaving 10 bases between. CDR3 sequence (DNA): TGTGCCAGCAGCTCAGGGGTTAGCTCCTACAATGAGCAGTTCTTC. Protein product: CASSSGVSSYNEQFF.